The T cell receptor beta chain under discussion was sequenced for a study of OX40 agonist ivuxolimab in advanced cancers. In the study overall: As their treatment, patients were administered ivuxolimab, an agonistic anti-OX40 (CD134) antibody. Partial responses, seen in three patients, involved one hepatocellular carcinoma and two cutaneous melanomas.

Study observations and caveats: Which antigen the expanded peripheral T cells recognized is unknown. The study observed clonal expansion of CD4+ and CD8+ blood T cells by week 6 at 0.1 to 3.0 mg/kg.

The table came from immunoSEQ multiplex PCR; TCRdb's copy has only in-frame clones and leaves some out. The repertoire holds 65,000 to 80,000 clones, approximately 80% seen once, with 8.2% in the top ten. In regard to this clone: Its antigen is still unknown.

CDR3 size: 15 residues. V was clipped by 0 bases and J by 5 bases, with 14 bases between them. Per germline, CDR1 GTSNPN and CDR2 SVGIG (reference sequence). The chain couples TRBV30 to TRBJ1-5, with a possible D match to TRBD1 (5 bases). The specimen was CD4+ or CD8+ T cells sorted from blood, collected in a trial of the OX40 agonist ivuxolimab. The sequence was collected from an adult with an advanced solid tumor such as melanoma, head and neck, liver or kidney cancer. The CDR3 DNA reads TGTGCCTGGAGTGTACCGGGGCAGGAATATCAGCCCCAGCATTTT. It encodes CAWSVPGQEYQPQHF. Supplemented by reference TRBV30 and TRBJ1-5, the full variable domain reads SQTIHQWPATLVQPVGSPLSLECTVEGTSNPNLYWYRQAAGRGLQLLFYSVGIGQISSEVPQNLSASRPQDRQFILSSKKLLLSDSGFYLCAWSVPGQEYQPQHFGDGTRLSIL.